This TCR beta chain was found in a study of T cells in Graves' hyperthyroidism and ophthalmopathy. TCR beta CDR3 regions were amplified from RNA. HTBI primers were employed in a first-round RT-PCR of the TCR CDR3. TCRdb re-analysed the multiplex PCR reads in MiXCR, keeping a single row per CDR3 protein. Of approximately 480,000 distinct CDR3 sequences listed, less than 25% are singletons. Broader study findings: Model output signaled ophthalmopathy a median about seven months ahead of onset. Most clonotypes expanded in the thyroid (above 0.001) were also present in blood.

This clonotype was observed a handful of times. Its antigen is as yet unknown. The germline gene is not matched at one end of the junction; a read error may be the cause. Graves' hyperthyroidism qualified as stable when ophthalmopathy did not progress within 18 months. Hyperthyroidism in the patients, aged 18 to 65, was newly diagnosed and under 2 months in duration. The CDR3 length is 15 residues. Germline V gene sequence: CDR1 SNHLY, CDR2 FYNNEI. Sequencing input: blood. The chain couples TRBV2 to TRBJ2-7; TRBD1 agrees at 9 bases. This sequence originates from a man aged 18 to 29 with Graves' hyperthyroidism. The CDR3 DNA reads as TGTGCCAGCAGTGTTACCGGGACAGGGTTCTACGAGCAGTGCTTC. Translation gives CASSVTGTGFYEQCF.